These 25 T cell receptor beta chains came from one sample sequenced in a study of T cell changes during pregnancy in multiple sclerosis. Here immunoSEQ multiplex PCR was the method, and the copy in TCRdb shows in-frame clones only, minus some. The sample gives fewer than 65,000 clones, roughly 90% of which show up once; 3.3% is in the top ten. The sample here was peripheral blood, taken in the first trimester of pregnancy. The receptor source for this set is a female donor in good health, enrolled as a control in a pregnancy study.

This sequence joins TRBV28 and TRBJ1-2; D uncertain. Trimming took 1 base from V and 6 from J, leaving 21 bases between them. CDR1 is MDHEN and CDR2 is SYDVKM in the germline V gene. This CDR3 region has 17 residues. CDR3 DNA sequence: TGTGCCAGCAGTTTATTTAATCGCGGGCAGAGGTTAGATGGCTACACCTTC. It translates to CASSLFNRGQRLDGYTF.

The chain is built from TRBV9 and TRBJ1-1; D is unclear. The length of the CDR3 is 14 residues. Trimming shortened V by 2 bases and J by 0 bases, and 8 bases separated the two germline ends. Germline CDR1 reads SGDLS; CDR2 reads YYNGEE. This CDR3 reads CASSVGSLNTEAFF. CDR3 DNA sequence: TGTGCCAGCAGCGTGGGCAGCCTGAACACTGAAGCTTTCTTT.

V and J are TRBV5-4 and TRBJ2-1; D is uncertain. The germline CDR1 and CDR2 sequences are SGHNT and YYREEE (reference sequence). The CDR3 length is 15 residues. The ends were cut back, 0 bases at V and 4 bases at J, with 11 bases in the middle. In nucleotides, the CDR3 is TGTGCCAGCAGCTTGGGTGGCGGCGCTTACAATGAGCAGTTCTTC. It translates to CASSLGGGAYNEQFF.

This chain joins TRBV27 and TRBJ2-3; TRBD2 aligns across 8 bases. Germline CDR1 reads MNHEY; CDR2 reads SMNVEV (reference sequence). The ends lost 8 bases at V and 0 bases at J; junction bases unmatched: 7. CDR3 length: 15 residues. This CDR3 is CASSGGGSSTDTQYF. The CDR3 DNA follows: TGTGCCAGCTCCGGGGGGGGATCTAGCACAGATACGCAGTATTTT.

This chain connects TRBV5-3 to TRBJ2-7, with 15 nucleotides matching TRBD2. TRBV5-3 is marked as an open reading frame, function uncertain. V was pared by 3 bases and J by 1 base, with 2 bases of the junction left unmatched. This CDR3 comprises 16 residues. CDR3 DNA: TGTGCCAGAAGCTCCGGACTAGCGGGGGGGTCCTACGAGCAGTACTTC. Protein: CARSSGLAGGSYEQYF.

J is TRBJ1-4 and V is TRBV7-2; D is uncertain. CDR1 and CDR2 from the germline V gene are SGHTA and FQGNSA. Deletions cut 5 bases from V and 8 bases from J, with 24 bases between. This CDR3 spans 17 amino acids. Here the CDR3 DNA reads TGTGCCAGCAGCCTAACCCCTGGGGAGATTATGAGGGAAAAACTGTTTTTT. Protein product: CASSLTPGEIMREKLFF.

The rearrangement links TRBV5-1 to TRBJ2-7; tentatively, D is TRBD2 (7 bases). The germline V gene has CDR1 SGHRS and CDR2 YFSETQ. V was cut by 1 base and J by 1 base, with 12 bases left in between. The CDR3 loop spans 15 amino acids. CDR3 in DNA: TGCGCCAGCAGCTTGAACGGGGGGCAATCCTACGAGCAGTACTTC. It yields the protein CASSLNGGQSYEQYF.

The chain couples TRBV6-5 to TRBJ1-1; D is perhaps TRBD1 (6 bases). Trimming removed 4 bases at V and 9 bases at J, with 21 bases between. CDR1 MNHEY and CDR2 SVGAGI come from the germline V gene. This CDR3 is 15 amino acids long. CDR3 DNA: TGTGCCAGCAGTTTCTCCAGGGGCAGGGAGCTACAAGCTTTCTTT. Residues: CASSFSRGRELQAFF.

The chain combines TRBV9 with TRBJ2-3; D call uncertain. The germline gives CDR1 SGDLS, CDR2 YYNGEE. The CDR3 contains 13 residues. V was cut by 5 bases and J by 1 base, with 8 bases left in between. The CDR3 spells CASSFRGTDTQYF. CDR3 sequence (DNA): TGTGCCAGCAGTTTTCGGGGCACAGATACGCAGTATTTT.

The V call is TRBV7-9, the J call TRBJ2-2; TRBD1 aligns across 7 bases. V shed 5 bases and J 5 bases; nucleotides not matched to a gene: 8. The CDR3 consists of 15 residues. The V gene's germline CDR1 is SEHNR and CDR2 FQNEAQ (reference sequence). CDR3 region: CASSPPQGLTGELFF. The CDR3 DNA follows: TGTGCCAGCAGCCCTCCACAGGGGTTAACCGGGGAGCTGTTTTTT.

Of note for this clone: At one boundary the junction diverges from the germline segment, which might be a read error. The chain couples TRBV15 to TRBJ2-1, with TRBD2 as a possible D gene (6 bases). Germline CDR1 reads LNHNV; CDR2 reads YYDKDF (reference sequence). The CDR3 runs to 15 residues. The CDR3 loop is CATRRGLGLAREQFF. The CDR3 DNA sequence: TGTGCCACCAGAAGAGGATTAGGTCTAGCGCGAGAGCAGTTCTTC.

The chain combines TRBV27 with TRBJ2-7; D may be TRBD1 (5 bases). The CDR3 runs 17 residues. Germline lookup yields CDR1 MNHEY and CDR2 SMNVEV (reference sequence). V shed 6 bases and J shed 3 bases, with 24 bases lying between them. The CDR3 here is CASSFYPFQGTIYEQYF. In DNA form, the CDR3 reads TGTGCCAGCAGCTTCTACCCTTTTCAGGGCACTATCTACGAGCAGTACTTC.

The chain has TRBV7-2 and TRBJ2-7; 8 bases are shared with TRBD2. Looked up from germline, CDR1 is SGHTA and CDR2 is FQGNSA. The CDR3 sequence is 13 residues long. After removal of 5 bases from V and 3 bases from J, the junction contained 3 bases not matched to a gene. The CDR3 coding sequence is TGTGCCAGCAGCCCGGCGGGGGGCTACGAGCAGTACTTC. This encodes CASSPAGGYEQYF.

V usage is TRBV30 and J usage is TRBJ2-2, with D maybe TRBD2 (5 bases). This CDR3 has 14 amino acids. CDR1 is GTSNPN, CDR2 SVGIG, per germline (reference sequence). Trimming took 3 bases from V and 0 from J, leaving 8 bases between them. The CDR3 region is CAWRSGTNTGELFF. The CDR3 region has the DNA TGTGCCTGGAGATCGGGAACGAACACCGGGGAGCTGTTTTTT.

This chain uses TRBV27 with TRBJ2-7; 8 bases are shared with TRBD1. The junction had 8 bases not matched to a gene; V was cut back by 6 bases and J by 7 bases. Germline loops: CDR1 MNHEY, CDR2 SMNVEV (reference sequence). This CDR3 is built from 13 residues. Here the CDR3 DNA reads TGTGCCAGCAGAAGGACAGGGACGGAGGAGCAGTACTTC. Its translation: CASRRTGTEEQYF.

The CDR3 sequence: CAWTHASGANVLTF. The CDR3, as DNA: TGTGCCTGGACACATGCCTCTGGGGCCAACGTCCTGACTTTC. The rearrangement joins TRBV30 to TRBJ2-6; D is undetermined. V was shortened by 4 bases and J by 0 bases, with 7 bases between the two germline ends. The germline gives CDR1 GTSNPN, CDR2 SVGIG (reference sequence). The CDR3 is made up of 14 amino acids.

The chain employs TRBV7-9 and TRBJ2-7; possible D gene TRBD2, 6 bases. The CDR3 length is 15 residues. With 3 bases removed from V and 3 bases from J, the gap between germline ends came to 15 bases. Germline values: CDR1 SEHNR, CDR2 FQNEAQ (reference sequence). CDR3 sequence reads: CASSFWGEGFYEQYF. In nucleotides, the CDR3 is TGTGCCAGCAGCTTTTGGGGGGAAGGGTTCTACGAGCAGTACTTC.

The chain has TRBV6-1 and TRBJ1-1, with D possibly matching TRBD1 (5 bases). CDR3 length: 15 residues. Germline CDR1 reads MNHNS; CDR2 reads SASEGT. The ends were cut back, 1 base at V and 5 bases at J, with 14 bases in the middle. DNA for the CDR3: TGTGCCAGCAGTGAAGTTGGGGCAGGGAAGACTGAAGCTTTCTTT. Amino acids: CASSEVGAGKTEAFF.

The CDR3 DNA sequence: TGTGCCAGCAGCTTAATCACAGGCGGGGGGACCCAGTACTTC. It is translated as CASSLITGGGTQYF. V usage is TRBV7-2 and J usage is TRBJ2-5; TRBD2 matches 7 bases. This CDR3 has 14 residues. V was pared by 2 bases and J by 7 bases, with 7 bases of the junction left unmatched. From germline, CDR1 is SGHTA and CDR2 FQGNSA.

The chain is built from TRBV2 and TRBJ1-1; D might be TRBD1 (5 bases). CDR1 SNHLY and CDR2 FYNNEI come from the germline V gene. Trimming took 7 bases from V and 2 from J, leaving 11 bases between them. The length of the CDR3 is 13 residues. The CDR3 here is CASKPRDNTEAFF. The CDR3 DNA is TGTGCCAGCAAACCCAGGGATAACACTGAAGCTTTCTTT.

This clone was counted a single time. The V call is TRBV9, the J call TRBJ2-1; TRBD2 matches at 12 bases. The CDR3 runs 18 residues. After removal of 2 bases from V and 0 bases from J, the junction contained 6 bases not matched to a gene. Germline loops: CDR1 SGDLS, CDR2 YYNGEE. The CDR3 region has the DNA TGTGCCAGCAGCGTCCCTAGCGGGGGGGATTACTCCTACAATGAGCAGTTCTTC. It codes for CASSVPSGGDYSYNEQFF.

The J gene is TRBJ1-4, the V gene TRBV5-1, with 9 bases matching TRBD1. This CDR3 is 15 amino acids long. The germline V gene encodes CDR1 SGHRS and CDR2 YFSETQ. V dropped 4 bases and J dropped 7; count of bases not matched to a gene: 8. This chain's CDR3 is CASSAQTGGSEKLFF. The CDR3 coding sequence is TGCGCCAGCAGCGCGCAGACAGGGGGATCTGAAAAACTGTTTTTT.

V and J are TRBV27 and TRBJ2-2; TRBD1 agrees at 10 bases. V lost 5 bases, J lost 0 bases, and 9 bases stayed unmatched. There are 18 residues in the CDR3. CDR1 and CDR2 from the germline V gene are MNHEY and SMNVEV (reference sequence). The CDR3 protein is CASSLGTGDSANTGELFF. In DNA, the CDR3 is TGTGCCAGCAGTCTAGGGACAGGGGATAGTGCGAACACCGGGGAGCTGTTTTTT.

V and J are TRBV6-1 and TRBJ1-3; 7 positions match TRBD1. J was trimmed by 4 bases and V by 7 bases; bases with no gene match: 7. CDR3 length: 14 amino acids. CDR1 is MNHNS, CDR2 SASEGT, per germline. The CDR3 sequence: CASNPDRSGNTIYF. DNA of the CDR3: TGTGCCAGCAACCCGGACAGGTCCGGAAACACCATATATTTT.

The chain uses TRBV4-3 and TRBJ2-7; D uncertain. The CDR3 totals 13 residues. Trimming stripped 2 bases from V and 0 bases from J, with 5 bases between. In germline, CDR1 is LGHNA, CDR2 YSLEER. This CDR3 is CASSQTVSYEQYF. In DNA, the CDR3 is TGCGCCAGCAGCCAAACAGTCTCCTACGAGCAGTACTTC.